This TCR beta chain derives from a study of blood T cell repertoires in COVID-19 (dated by TCRdb to 2019 to 2021). The study in broad terms: Samples from collaborators originated in the United States, Italy and Spain and spanned both the acute and convalescent phases of COVID-19. Deeply sampled blood TCRbeta repertoires from subjects exposed to, actively infected with, or recovered from COVID-19 were included in the dataset. Where available, HLA class I and class II types were obtained from metadata supplied by the sample provider rather than from assay-based typing. The repertoires were made available in a free public database intended to serve as a resource for research on the immune response to SARS-CoV-2. Samples came from the ongoing ImmuneRACE study (first 160 participants) plus 1,254 subjects from 6 global collaborators. The prospective study material was composed of cDNA or gDNA derived from T cells, B-cell-depleted T cells, or PBMCs. The sample metadata nearly always contained a de-identified subject ID, COVID-19 status, age in years and sex. General conclusions and limits of the study: Clinical and demographic metadata were provided uncurated, with the amount varying by source and participant.

TCRbeta CDR3 regions were amplified from genomic DNA using the immunoSEQ Assay, a bias-controlled multiplex PCR. In the paper's pipeline: The number of nucleated cells in each sample was estimated by amplification of reference gene primers within the assay. To quantify the absolute abundance of each unique TCRbeta CDR3 rearrangement, sequence reads were collapsed and filtered. For each sample, productive Simpson clonality was calculated as the square root of Simpson's diversity index over productive rearrangements. TCRdb took over this immuneACCESS table, retaining in-frame rearrangements with V and J assigned. Such tables are incomplete; in checked studies, under half of the missing clones stem from an unresolved V gene, and the remainder is unexplained. The V and J calls and the clone size are those of that table, but D and trimming were determined from the DNA. This sample gives about 270,000 clones in total; about 85% of them show up just once. The top ten clonotypes cover less than 3% of the sample.

Participants in the prospective study were enrolled through a virtual design, were aged roughly 18 to 90 years, and lived in some 24 United States geographic areas. In the prospective study, participants were assigned to cohorts based on the clinical history participants reported in a screening survey and a study questionnaire. Recovered participants in ImmuneRACE Cohort 3 were defined by two consecutive negative NP/OP PCR tests, clearance by a healthcare professional, or resolution of symptoms. Mobile phlebotomists in the prospective study collected whole blood, serum and a nasopharyngeal or oropharyngeal swab from every participant. Prospective study participants could optionally give additional blood draws and questionnaires over an approximately two-month period. Prospective study blood samples were shipped either frozen or at room temperature before DNA extraction. This clone came up a few times. It lacks a known antigen. No base qualities exist here, and no much larger clone lies one base off it.

V trim: 5 bases; J trim: 3 bases; unmatched bases: 8. The CDR3 runs 16 amino acids, cysteine and phenylalanine included. Just CDR3 DNA is preserved here, 48 bases in frame from base 1. Sequences MDHEN (CDR1) and SYDVKM (CDR2) are obtained from the germline V gene. The sequence links TRBV28 to TRBJ1-5, with 9 bases in between that match TRBD1. The sample was PBMCs or T cells enriched from blood (not recorded which). This receptor was obtained from a woman between 50 and 59 years old who had recovered from COVID-19. The CDR3 protein sequence reads: CASSGSDRGSNQPQHF. The nucleotides are TGTGCCAGCAGTGGATCGGACAGGGGTTCCAATCAGCCCCAGCATTTT.